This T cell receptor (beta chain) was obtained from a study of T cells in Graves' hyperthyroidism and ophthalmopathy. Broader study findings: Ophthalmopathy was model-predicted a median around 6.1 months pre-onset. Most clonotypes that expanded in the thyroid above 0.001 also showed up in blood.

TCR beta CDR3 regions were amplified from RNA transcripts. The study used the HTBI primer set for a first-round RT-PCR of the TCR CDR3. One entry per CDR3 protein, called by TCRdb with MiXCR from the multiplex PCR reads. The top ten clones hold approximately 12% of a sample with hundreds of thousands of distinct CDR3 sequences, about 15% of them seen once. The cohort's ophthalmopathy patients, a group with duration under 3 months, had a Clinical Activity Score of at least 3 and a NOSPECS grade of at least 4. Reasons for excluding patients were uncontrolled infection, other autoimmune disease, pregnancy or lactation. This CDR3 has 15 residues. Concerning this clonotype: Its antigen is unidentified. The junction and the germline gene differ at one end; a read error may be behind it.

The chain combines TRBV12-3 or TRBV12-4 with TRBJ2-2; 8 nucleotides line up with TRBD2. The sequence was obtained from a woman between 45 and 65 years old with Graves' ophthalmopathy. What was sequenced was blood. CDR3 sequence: CASRLAGRVTGELFF. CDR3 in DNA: TGTGCCAGCAGATTAGCGGGAAGGGTCACCGGGGAGCTGTTTTTT.